The 15 T cell receptor beta chains reported below all come from one sample, sequenced in a study of CD8+CD57+ T cells in acquired aplastic anemia listed by TCRdb under 2018. Expansion of CD8+CD57+ cells had been shown by flow cytometry in the patients chosen for sequencing. TCRdb lists the instrument as Illumina HiSeq 2000. Genomic DNA served as template for TCR beta VDJ combination and CDR3 sequence profiling. TCRdb reprocessed the public reads (quality trimming at Q25 with fastp, clone calling with MiXCR) and kept in-frame beta chains. Each record represents a unique CDR3 protein, reported with the most common genes and DNA among its rows. For this sample the table gives about 180,000 distinct CDR3 sequences, of which around half were detected only once. In total, the top ten clones hold about 1.2% of the sample. Sequencing input: sorted CD4+, CD8+, or CD8+CD57+ T cells (not recorded which) from PBMCs. Every receptor here comes from a human donor with aplastic anemia.

This clonotype was found many times. The chain recombines TRBV2 with TRBJ1-1; 10 nucleotides agree with TRBD1. The CDR3 contains 15 residues. Germline values: CDR1 SNHLY, CDR2 FYNNEI. Trimming took 8 bases from V and 0 from J; bases not matched to a gene: 6. The chain's CDR3 is CASLDRGRVNTEAFF. The CDR3 region has the DNA TGTGCCAGCCTCGACAGGGGGCGAGTGAACACTGAAGCTTTCTTT.

Worth noting for this clonotype: This sequence may be a read error, since a much larger clone differs from it by one base. V usage is TRBV3-1 and J usage is TRBJ1-2; TRBD1 might be the D (6 bases). CDR1 is LGHDT, CDR2 YNNKEL, per germline (reference sequence). The CDR3 contains 13 residues. The CDR3 sequence is CASSSDRYYGCTF. The CDR3 region has the DNA TGTGCCAGCAGCAGCGACAGGTACTATGGCTGCACCTTC.

This clonotype was found a few times. The J gene is TRBJ2-5, the V gene TRBV29-1; 7 nucleotides agree with TRBD2. From germline, CDR1 is SQVTM and CDR2 ANQGSEA. The J segment lost 2 bases and the V segment lost 4 bases, leaving 10 bases of the junction unmatched. This CDR3 comprises 15 residues. The CDR3 loop reads CSVALLGLTQETQYF. DNA for the CDR3: TGCAGCGTTGCTCTTTTGGGACTAACTCAAGAGACCCAGTACTTC.

J is TRBJ1-1 and V is TRBV7-8; no firm D call. Deletions cut 2 bases from V and 4 bases from J, with 11 bases between. The CDR3 is 14 amino acids. Germline V gene data show CDR1 as SGHVS and CDR2 as FQNEAQ. The chain's CDR3 is CASSLLQGGTEAFF. DNA of the CDR3: TGTGCCAGCAGCTTACTACAAGGAGGCACTGAAGCTTTCTTT. Full variable domain (remainder filled in from reference TRBV7-8 and TRBJ1-1): GAGVSQSPRYKVAKRGQDVALRCDPISGHVSLFWYQQALGQGPEFLTYFQNEAQLDKSGLPSDRFFAERPEGSVSTLKIQRTQQEDSAVYLCASSLLQGGTEAFFGQGTRLTVV.

Points on this clonotype: A much bigger clone sits one base away, suggesting this may be a read error. The genes are TRBV27 and TRBJ1-2; perhaps TRBD1 as D (6 bases). The ends were cut back, 4 bases at V and 3 bases at J, with 15 bases in the middle. CDR3 length equals 15 residues. Germline-derived CDR1 and CDR2 are MNHEY and SMNVEV (reference sequence). CDR3: CASSSRTALDYGYTF. CDR3 nucleotides: TGTGCCAGCAGTTCCCGGACAGCCCTGGACTATGGCTACACCTTC.

Comment on this clonotype: One end of the junction fails to match germline, which may point to a read error. The genes are TRBV10-3 and TRBJ1-2, with TRBD1 matching over 12 bases. This CDR3 region has 17 residues. From germline, CDR1 is ENHRY and CDR2 SYGVKD. As DNA, the CDR3 is TGTGCCAGCAGTTACCTGGGACAGGGGGCTAATAACTATGGCTACACCTTC. It specifies CASSYLGQGANNYGYTF.

This clonotype was recorded a few times. The chain couples TRBV7-9 to TRBJ2-7; D is ambiguous. Germline CDR1 reads SEHNR; CDR2 reads FQNEAQ (reference sequence). The CDR3 sequence is 12 residues long. Trimming shortened V by 0 bases and J by 7 bases, and 7 bases separated the two germline ends. CDR3 loop: CASSLALGEQYF. Written as DNA, the CDR3 is TGTGCCAGCAGCTTAGCGCTGGGAGAGCAGTACTTC.

This clonotype was seen ten or more times. The chain recombines TRBV4-1 with TRBJ2-3; 7 bases map to TRBD2. The J segment lost 4 bases and the V segment lost 1 base, leaving 5 bases of the junction unmatched. The CDR3 extends over 15 amino acids. Germline V gene data show CDR1 as MGHRA and CDR2 as YSYEKL. The CDR3 DNA reads as TGCGCCAGCAGCCAAGCGGAACGGGGGGCAGATACGCAGTATTTT. Amino acids: CASSQAERGADTQYF.

This clonotype occurred many times. The V gene is TRBV7-8, the J gene TRBJ2-2; D is uncertain. The CDR3 spans 16 residues. V was cut by 5 bases and J by 1 base, with 14 bases left in between. Per germline, CDR1 SGHVS and CDR2 FQNEAQ. The CDR3 nucleotides are TGTGCCAGCAGCGTGCGGTCAATATTGAACACCGGGGAGCTGTTTTTT. Encoded protein: CASSVRSILNTGELFF.

In the case of this clonotype: Just one base apart from a much larger clone, this may be a read error. V usage is TRBV11-2 and J usage is TRBJ1-2; D remains ambiguous. The CDR3 sequence is 16 residues long. The germline CDR1 and CDR2 sequences are SGHAT and FQNNGV. The CDR3 nucleotides are TGTGCCAGCAGCTTACGAAGGGATCGTACTAACTATGGCCACACCTTC. As protein: CASSLRRDRTNYGHTF. The variable domain in full, with the rest retrieved from reference TRBV11-2 and TRBJ1-2, is EAGVAQSPRYKIIEKRQSVAFWCNPISGHATLYWYQQILGQGPKLLIQFQNNGVVDDSQLPKDRFSAERLKGVDSTLKIQPAKLEDSAVYLCASSLRRDRTNYGHTFGSGTRLTVV.

This clonotype occurred many times. V usage is TRBV12-3 or TRBV12-4 and J usage is TRBJ1-1, with D perhaps TRBD1 (5 bases). Trimming removed 6 bases from V and 0 bases from J, with 17 bases in between. This CDR3 is built from 16 residues. CDR3 amino acids: CASSPNPMTVNTEAFF. The DNA of the CDR3 is TGTGCCAGCAGCCCAAACCCAATGACAGTGAACACTGAAGCTTTCTTT.

This clonotype has a count of ten or more. This chain links TRBV14 with TRBJ1-2; no reliable D call. This CDR3 has 14 residues. The V gene's germline CDR1 is SGHDN and CDR2 FVKESK. The germline V and J ends were trimmed by 1 base and 7 bases, with 13 bases remaining between them. CDR3 DNA: TGTGCCAGCAGCCAAGTGGGAAAGTATTTTGGCTACACCTTC. It specifies CASSQVGKYFGYTF.

The chain links TRBV10-2 to TRBJ2-3; the D gene is possibly TRBD2 (6 bases). The CDR3 is 12 amino acids. Trimming removed 8 bases from V and 6 bases from J, with 12 bases in between. Per the germline V gene, CDR1 is WSHSY and CDR2 is SAAADI. The CDR3 region is CASYAGRDTQYF. The DNA for the CDR3 is TGCGCCAGCTACGCGGGGCGTGATACGCAGTATTTT.

This clonotype showed up many times. This chain uses TRBV5-1 with TRBJ2-7; no reliable D call. Germline V CDR1 and CDR2: SGHRS, YFSETQ. This CDR3 contains 13 residues. V dropped 1 base and J dropped 2 bases, with 7 bases sitting between them. The CDR3 coding sequence is TGCGCCAGCAGCTTGTTTGAGACCTACGAGCAGTACTTC. Translated, it gives CASSLFETYEQYF.

This clonotype was observed many times. V and J are TRBV19 and TRBJ1-1, with D perhaps matching TRBD1 (5 bases). The germline CDR1 and CDR2 sequences are LNHDA and SQIVND (reference sequence). Trimming shortened V by 2 bases and J by 2 bases, and 15 bases separated the two germline ends. CDR3 length equals 16 residues. The CDR3 DNA reads as TGTGCCAGTAGTATAAAAGAGGCAGGGCCAAACACTGAAGCTTTCTTT. Its protein product is CASSIKEAGPNTEAFF.